This entry lists 29 T cell receptor beta chains sequenced from one sample in a study of cytomegalovirus exposure and HLA in healthy donors. Vbeta (60) and Jbeta (13) primers were used in the PCR. The assay was immunoSEQ multiplex PCR, and TCRdb's table has in-frame clones only and misses some. The data contain 30,000 to 45,000 clones, roughly 81% of them seen just once; the ten biggest clones take up approximately 8.5%. The sequenced material came from PBMCs. The receptors shown here come from a middle-aged woman in good health and CMV-seronegative.

This chain connects TRBV2 to TRBJ2-1; 10 bases align to TRBD1. With 6 bases clipped from V and 6 bases from J, the junction kept 11 bases outside the gene matches. CDR1 and CDR2 from the germline V gene are SNHLY and FYNNEI. CDR3 length: 16 amino acids. The CDR3 is CASSFPPGQGSNEQFF. As DNA, the CDR3 is TGTGCCAGCAGCTTCCCCCCGGGACAGGGGTCCAATGAGCAGTTCTTC.

This rearrangement joins TRBV4-3 to TRBJ1-2, with D possibly TRBD1 on 6 matching bases. The CDR3 runs 15 residues. Germline lookup yields CDR1 LGHNA and CDR2 YSLEER. V was shortened by 0 bases and J by 4 bases, with 12 bases between the two germline ends. CDR3 amino acids: CASSQEKQGFYGYTF. CDR3 nucleotides: TGCGCCAGCAGCCAAGAGAAACAGGGTTTCTATGGCTACACCTTC.

The rearrangement joins TRBV2 to TRBJ1-5, with D uncertain. V lost 6 bases to trimming and J lost 0 bases, with 6 bases between them. Germline V gene lookup returns CDR1 SNHLY and CDR2 FYNNEI. This CDR3 region has 13 residues. CDR3 sequence (DNA): TGTGCCAGCAGCCAGAATAGCAATCAGCCCCAGCATTTT. Protein: CASSQNSNQPQHF.

This clone was seen just once. The chain joins TRBV5-6 to TRBJ2-4; TRBD1 aligns across 11 bases. Germline V gives CDR1 SGHDT, CDR2 YYEEEE. The CDR3 runs 16 residues. V gave up 4 bases and J gave up 1 base; unmatched junction bases: 4. As DNA, the CDR3 is TGTGCCAGCAGCCGGACAGGGGGCTTGGCCAAAAACATTCAGTACTTC. This sequence encodes CASSRTGGLAKNIQYF.

This clone was observed once. V gene TRBV7-9 combines with J gene TRBJ2-1, with 9 bases lining up with TRBD2. CDR1 is SEHNR, CDR2 FQNEAQ, per germline (reference sequence). The trim removed 4 bases at V and 0 bases at J, leaving 1 base unmatched. The CDR3 is 15 amino acids. The CDR3 sequence is CASSSAGGSYNEQFF. The CDR3 nucleotides are TGTGCCAGCAGCTCAGCGGGGGGCTCCTACAATGAGCAGTTCTTC.

This clone was seen only once. J is TRBJ2-7 and V is TRBV16, with a possible D match to TRBD1 (6 bases). This CDR3 region has 11 residues. V lost 5 bases to trimming and J lost 4 bases, with 6 bases between them. In germline, CDR1 is KGHSY, CDR2 FQNENV. CDR3 region: CASSRGYEQYV. In nucleotides, the CDR3 is TGTGCCAGCAGCAGGGGGTACGAGCAGTACGTC.

This rearrangement joins TRBV5-1 to TRBJ2-3; maybe TRBD2 (5 bases). The CDR3 runs to 15 residues. V lost 4 bases and J 2 bases, leaving 14 bases between the germline ends. CDR1 SGHRS and CDR2 YFSETQ come from the germline V gene. The CDR3, as DNA: TGCGCCAGCAGCCCCCCAGCGGAGTCCACAGATACGCAGTATTTT. This encodes CASSPPAESTDTQYF.

The V and J genes are TRBV19 and TRBJ2-5; the match to TRBD2 covers 12 bases. CDR1 and CDR2 (germline): LNHDA, SQIVND (reference sequence). V gave up 6 bases and J gave up 2 bases; unmatched junction bases: 4. The CDR3 has 15 amino acids. The CDR3 spells CASSETSGSQETQYF. The CDR3 DNA reads as TGTGCCAGTAGCGAGACTAGCGGGAGTCAAGAGACCCAGTACTTC.

This clone was detected only a few times. The chain combines TRBV5-6 with TRBJ2-1; unclear D gene. The V end lost 0 bases, the J end lost 10 bases, and 11 bases lay between the germline ends. CDR1 is SGHDT and CDR2 is YYEEEE in the germline V gene. The CDR3 consists of 13 residues. CDR3 region: CASSLVSSEEQFF. The CDR3 DNA is TGTGCCAGCAGCTTGGTGTCTAGTGAGGAGCAGTTCTTC.

The gene calls are TRBV5-1 and TRBJ2-6, with 7 bases aligning to TRBD1. The CDR3 runs to 15 residues. Germline assignment: CDR1 SGHRS and CDR2 YFSETQ. Unmatched junction bases numbered 0, after V lost 1 base and J lost 2 bases. Here the CDR3 reads CASSLTGAGANVLTF. CDR3 bases: TGCGCCAGCAGCTTGACAGGGGCTGGGGCCAACGTCCTGACTTTC.

The chain couples TRBV5-1 to TRBJ2-3; perhaps TRBD2 as D (6 bases). Germline V lookup: CDR1 SGHRS, CDR2 YFSETQ. V was trimmed by 1 base and J by 3 bases, leaving 15 bases between them. The CDR3 spans 16 residues. DNA of the CDR3: TGCGCCAGCAGCTTGAGTAAGGCGGGGCTAACAGATACGCAGTATTTT. It translates to CASSLSKAGLTDTQYF. Based on the CDR3 plus reference TRBV5-1 and TRBJ2-3, the full variable domain is KAGVTQTPRYLIKTRGQQVTLSCSPISGHRSVSWYQQTPGQGLQFLFEYFSETQRNKGNFPGRFSGRQFSNSRSEMNVSTLELGDSALYLCASSLSKAGLTDTQYFGPGTRLTVL.

The rearrangement joins TRBV7-9 to TRBJ2-6; D may be TRBD2 (5 bases). Trimming removed 1 base at V and 2 bases at J, with 6 bases between. Germline assignment: CDR1 SEHNR and CDR2 FQNEAQ (reference sequence). This CDR3 region has 15 residues. This CDR3 reads CASSLDGTGANVLTF. CDR3 sequence (DNA): TGTGCCAGCAGCTTAGACGGGACTGGGGCCAACGTCCTGACTTTC. Full variable domain (remainder filled in from reference TRBV7-9 and TRBJ2-6): DTGVSQNPRHKITKRGQNVTFRCDPISEHNRLYWYRQTLGQGPEFLTYFQNEAQLEKSRLLSDRFSAERPKGSFSTLEIQRTEQGDSAMYLCASSLDGTGANVLTFGAGSRLTVL.

The J gene is TRBJ2-1, the V gene TRBV11-1; no definite D call. Germline V CDR1 and CDR2: SGHAT, FQDESV (reference sequence). The CDR3 runs 15 residues. With 1 base removed from V and 0 bases from J, the gap between germline ends came to 7 bases. In DNA form, the CDR3 reads TGTGCCAGCAGCTTAGGAAGGAGCTCCTACAATGAGCAGTTCTTC. Translated, it gives CASSLGRSSYNEQFF.

The chain combines TRBV19 with TRBJ1-2, with TRBD1 matching 10 bases. This CDR3 is 18 amino acids long. Germline V gene data show CDR1 as LNHDA and CDR2 as SQIVND (reference sequence). The trim removed 4 bases at V and 4 bases at J, leaving 15 bases unmatched. CDR3 region: CASSTPRDRGPKLYGYTF. CDR3 DNA: TGTGCCAGTAGTACCCCCCGGGACAGGGGTCCAAAACTCTATGGCTACACCTTC. Using reference TRBV19 and TRBJ1-2 for the parts outside the CDR3, the full variable domain is DGGITQSPKYLFRKEGQNVTLSCEQNLNHDAMYWYRQDPGQGLRLIYYSQIVNDFQKGDIAEGYSVSREKKESFPLTVTSAQKNPTAFYLCASSTPRDRGPKLYGYTFGSGTRLTVV.

The chain links TRBV6-1 to TRBJ2-6, with D possibly matching TRBD2 (5 bases). The CDR3 sequence is 15 residues long. Trimming stripped 4 bases from V and 0 bases from J, with 7 bases between. Germline CDR1 and CDR2: MNHNS and SASEGT. The CDR3 here is CASSVTSSGANVLTF. The CDR3 DNA reads as TGTGCCAGCAGTGTAACTAGCTCTGGGGCCAACGTCCTGACTTTC.

This sequence joins TRBV19 and TRBJ1-5; D unresolved. V was cut by 3 bases and J by 0 bases, with 6 bases left in between. Germline CDR1 and CDR2: LNHDA and SQIVND (reference sequence). The CDR3 consists of 14 residues. The CDR3 bases are TGTGCCAGTAGTATTAGAGGTAGCAATCAGCCCCAGCATTTT. Translation: CASSIRGSNQPQHF.

The rearrangement joins TRBV18 to TRBJ2-5; 7 bases align to TRBD1. V was pared by 5 bases and J by 2 bases, with 2 bases of the junction left unmatched. The CDR3 has 13 amino acids. Looked up from germline, CDR1 is KGHSH and CDR2 is LQKENI. CDR3 region: CASSTGVQETQYF. Written as DNA, the CDR3 is TGTGCCAGCTCAACAGGGGTTCAAGAGACCCAGTACTTC.

This clone has just one count. The chain recombines TRBV6-1 with TRBJ2-5, with a tentative D call TRBD2 (5 bases). Germline-derived CDR1 and CDR2 are MNHNS and SASEGT. Trimming removed 1 base at V and 5 bases at J, with 14 bases between. The CDR3 consists of 15 residues. DNA for the CDR3: TGTGCCAGCAGTGAAGAAGGTCGGGGTTGGGAGACCCAGTACTTC. This sequence encodes CASSEEGRGWETQYF.

The chain joins TRBV4-1 to TRBJ2-5; no clear D. Trimming shortened V by 5 bases and J by 7 bases, and 8 bases separated the two germline ends. This CDR3 spans 11 amino acids. Looked up from germline, CDR1 is MGHRA and CDR2 is YSYEKL. CDR3 protein: CASSNIRTQYF. The CDR3, as DNA: TGCGCCAGCAGCAACATCCGGACCCAGTACTTC.

This chain links TRBV10-3 with TRBJ2-3; D might be TRBD1 (5 bases). Germline CDR1 reads ENHRY; CDR2 reads SYGVKD. Trimming removed 10 bases from V and 0 bases from J, with 14 bases in between. The CDR3 runs 14 residues. DNA of the CDR3: TGTGCCACCCGCCAGGGCCCGAGCACAGATACGCAGTATTTT. Its translation: CATRQGPSTDTQYF.

V gene TRBV5-1 combines with J gene TRBJ2-5; TRBD1 matches 8 bases. The germline CDR1 and CDR2 sequences are SGHRS and YFSETQ. The V segment lost 2 bases and the J segment 2 bases; nucleotides outside the gene matches: 5. This CDR3 comprises 15 residues. The chain's CDR3 is CASSFQGAFQETQYF. Written as DNA, the CDR3 is TGCGCCAGCAGCTTCCAGGGGGCCTTTCAAGAGACCCAGTACTTC.

The chain uses TRBV13 and TRBJ1-1; 11 nucleotides match TRBD1. The CDR3 has 13 amino acids. V was pared by 3 bases and J by 6 bases, with 0 bases of the junction left unmatched. CDR1 is PRHDT, CDR2 FYEKMQ, per germline (reference sequence). CDR3 DNA: TGTGCCAGCAGCTTGGGACAGGGGGCTGAAGCTTTCTTT. It is translated as CASSLGQGAEAFF.

V gene TRBV2 combines with J gene TRBJ2-5; perhaps TRBD1 as D (5 bases). Per germline, CDR1 SNHLY and CDR2 FYNNEI. V lost 9 bases, J lost 5 bases, and 22 bases lay in between. The CDR3 has 15 residues. The CDR3 DNA follows: TGTGCCAGTTCGTTTGAAGGACAACACGGGGAGACCCAGTACTTC. This encodes CASSFEGQHGETQYF.

The genes are TRBV7-9 and TRBJ1-3; no reliable D call. The germline V gene encodes CDR1 SEHNR and CDR2 FQNEAQ (reference sequence). The CDR3 is 19 residues long. Trimming shortened V by 5 bases and J by 0 bases, and 23 bases separated the two germline ends. The CDR3 DNA follows: TGTGCCAGCAGCCCAAATTTAGGCCCCAGAAGACTCTCTGGAAACACCATATATTTT. This gives the protein CASSPNLGPRRLSGNTIYF.

The chain employs TRBV5-4 and TRBJ1-1; TRBD1 is a possible D gene (6 bases). This CDR3 region has 15 residues. Trimming pared 1 base from V and 4 bases from J, leaving 14 bases between. Looked up from germline, CDR1 is SGHNT and CDR2 is YYREEE (reference sequence). This CDR3 reads CASSLSLQGFTEAFF. The CDR3 coding sequence is TGTGCCAGCAGCTTGAGCCTACAGGGTTTCACTGAAGCTTTCTTT.

This clone has a handful of counts. J is TRBJ1-6 and V is TRBV5-4, with TRBD1 matching 9 bases. The CDR3 extends over 16 amino acids. V shed 4 bases and J 7 bases; nucleotides not matched to a gene: 9. Germline CDR1 SGHNT, CDR2 YYREEE (reference sequence). CDR3 DNA sequence: TGTGCCAGCAGCACCCCGGACAGGGGTCAGAATTCACCCCTCCACTTT. It yields the protein CASSTPDRGQNSPLHF.

CDR3 in DNA: TGCGCCAGCAGCTTGCGGGGTCAAGGGGGCACTGAAGCTTTCTTT. Its protein is CASSLRGQGGTEAFF. The V call is TRBV5-1, the J call TRBJ1-1, with a weak D call TRBD1 (6 bases). This CDR3 spans 15 amino acids. In germline, CDR1 is SGHRS, CDR2 YFSETQ. Trimming took 1 base from V and 4 from J, leaving 14 bases between them.

The genes are TRBV6-5 and TRBJ2-2; no reliable D call. Germline loops: CDR1 MNHEY, CDR2 SVGAGI. Trimming removed 2 bases from V and 6 bases from J, with 7 bases in between. This CDR3 has 13 amino acids. This CDR3 reads CASSYIQSGELFF. The CDR3 DNA sequence: TGTGCCAGCAGTTACATACAGTCCGGGGAGCTGTTTTTT.

The chain uses TRBV4-1 and TRBJ1-2; 7 bases are a match to TRBD1. Germline V lookup: CDR1 MGHRA, CDR2 YSYEKL. The CDR3 has 15 residues. V dropped 1 base and J dropped 5; count of bases not matched to a gene: 7. This chain's CDR3 is CASSQVGTAHYGYTF. CDR3 coding DNA: TGCGCCAGCAGCCAAGTAGGGACAGCCCATTATGGCTACACCTTC.